A selection of T cell receptor beta chains follows, all from one sample in a study of T cells in Graves' hyperthyroidism and ophthalmopathy. Each CDR3 protein gets one entry after TCRdb re-called the multiplex PCR reads with MiXCR. The data show a few hundred thousand distinct CDR3 sequences, approximately 23% seen once. Material: blood. The receptor set was obtained from a woman in her sixties or seventies with Graves' ophthalmopathy. The CDR3 runs from the conserved cysteine through the conserved F or W. A D gene is named only where the DNA matches it firmly. Clone size appears in some rows only: once, few, many, or a class for an expanded clone.

v_gene	d_gene	j_gene	abundance	CDR3nt	CDR3aa
TRBV4-1	TRBD1	TRBJ1-6	few	TGCGCCAGCAGCCAAGGACTACCGGGACAGGGTTCACCCCTCCACTTT	CASSQGLPGQGSPLHF
TRBV5-1	-	TRBJ2-1	many	TGCGCCAGCAGCTTGGTGGACCCCCGTGGCAATGAGCAGTTCTTC	CASSLVDPRGNEQFF
TRBV5-1	TRBD2	TRBJ2-1	few	TGCGCCAGCAGCTTGAAGGGACTAGCGGGAAATGAGCAGTTCTTC	CASSLKGLAGNEQFF
TRBV6-1	-	TRBJ1-6	few	TGTGCCAGCAGTGAAATGGTGGGCTTGTCACCCCTCCACTTT	CASSEMVGLSPLHF
TRBV9	TRBD1	TRBJ1-1	-	TGTGCCAGCAGCATCTCGACAGGGGTGAACACTGAAGCTTTCTTT	CASSISTGVNTEAFF
TRBV10-2	TRBD1	TRBJ2-7	-	TGCGCCAGCAGGGTCCAGGGGGCTTACGAGCAGTACTTC	CASRVQGAYEQYF
TRBV29-1	-	TRBJ1-1	many	TGCAGCGCCCCTGGGCAGGACACTGAAGCTTTCTTT	CSAPGQDTEAFF
TRBV18	-	TRBJ1-1	-	TGTGCCAGCTCACCACAGGGGAAGGGCACTGAAGCTTTCTTT	CASSPQGKGTEAFF
TRBV15	TRBD1	TRBJ1-2	many	TGTGCCACCAGCAGAGAAGGGACAGGGGGATACGGCTACACCTTC	CATSREGTGGYGYTF
TRBV18	-	TRBJ2-2	-	TGTGCCAGCTCACCACGTCCCATAGCCGATGGGGCCGGGGAGCTGTTTTTT	CASSPRPIADGAGELFF
TRBV11-1	-	TRBJ2-2	-	TGTGCCAGCAGCTGGGGGGCAGAGAACACCGGGGAGCTGTTTTTT	CASSWGAENTGELFF
TRBV5-6	-	TRBJ1-2	-	TGCGCCAGCAGCTCCCGAAGGGACACTCTTAACTATGGCTACACCTTC	CASSSRRDTLNYGYTF
TRBV7-2	-	TRBJ1-5	-	TGTGCCAGCAGCCCTTGGGCGGGGGGAGGGCAGCCCCAGCATTTT	CASSPWAGGGQPQHF
TRBV12-3/TRBV12-4	TRBD1	TRBJ1-3	-	TGTGCCAGCAGTCATGGGGACAGGGATATAAACACCATATATTTT	CASSHGDRDINTIYF
TRBV6-1	-	TRBJ2-7	few	TGTGCCAGCCTTTGGGACGCCTCCTACGAGCAGTACTTC	CASLWDASYEQYF
TRBV28	TRBD1	TRBJ1-2	many	TGTGCCAGCAGTTCGGGACAGGGGTCGGTTGGCTACACCTTC	CASSSGQGSVGYTF
TRBV5-1	-	TRBJ1-1	-	TGCGCCAGCAGCCCGGGAGGGTCCCCCACTGAAGCTTTCTTT	CASSPGGSPTEAFF
TRBV11-2	-	TRBJ2-3	many	TGTGCCAGCAGCGGTGCCCTAATCTTCACAGATACGCAGTATTTT	CASSGALIFTDTQYF
TRBV15	TRBD1	TRBJ2-3	-	TGTGCCACCAGCAGTCGGGACAGTAACGCCCCAGATACGCAGTATTTT	CATSSRDSNAPDTQYF
TRBV28	TRBD1	TRBJ1-6	-	TGTGCCACCCGAAGGGACAGGGGGAATTCACCCCTCCACTTT	CATRRDRGNSPLHF
TRBV10-3	-	TRBJ2-5	-	TGTGCCATCTTTTCTGGCTCTGGGACCCAGTACTTC	CAIFSGSGTQYF
TRBV27	-	TRBJ1-2	many	TGTGCCAGCAGTCCCCAGTCAGGGCGCTATGGCTACACCTTC	CASSPQSGRYGYTF
TRBV6-1	-	TRBJ2-2	many	TGTGCCAGCAGGCCCACCGGTACATCGAACACCGGGGAGCTGTTTTTT	CASRPTGTSNTGELFF
TRBV12-3/TRBV12-4	-	TRBJ2-7	many	TGTGCCAGCAGTGAGAAACCGCAGCCCTACGAGCAGTACTTC	CASSEKPQPYEQYF
TRBV7-2	-	TRBJ2-7	few	TGTGCCAGCGCCAACCTCATAAACGAGCAGTACTTC	CASANLINEQYF
TRBV6-2/TRBV6-3	-	TRBJ2-3	-	TGTGCCAGCAGTTACTTCTTAATCGGGAGTGGGTTGGATACGCAGTATTTT	CASSYFLIGSGLDTQYF
TRBV12-3/TRBV12-4	TRBD2	TRBJ2-7	few	TGTGCCAGCAGTCGGGGGGGGTATTACGAGCAGTACTTC	CASSRGGYYEQYF
TRBV10-3	-	TRBJ1-5	few	TGTGCCATCAGTGACGAGGGGGGGTTCGGTCAGCCCCAGCATTTT	CAISDEGGFGQPQHF
TRBV6-1	-	TRBJ2-2	few	TGTGCCAGCAACAGGGGGGTAGCGGGGGCGAACACCGGGGAGCTGTTTTTT	CASNRGVAGANTGELFF
TRBV20-1	-	TRBJ1-5	few	TGCAGTGCGGAACAGGGAGACAATCAGCCCCAGCATTTT	CSAEQGDNQPQHF
TRBV5-5	TRBD1	TRBJ2-5	-	TGTGCCAGCAGCTCCATGATCGGACAGGGGGAGACCCAGTACTTC	CASSSMIGQGETQYF
TRBV12-3/TRBV12-4	TRBD2	TRBJ2-1	few	TGTGCCAGCACTACACCCTGGCTAGCGGGAGGGGTTGAGCAGTTCTTC	CASTTPWLAGGVEQFF
TRBV28	-	TRBJ2-2	many	TGTGCCAGCAGCCCTCCCGGGCCGATAGGCCCCGGGGAGCTGTTTTTT	CASSPPGPIGPGELFF
TRBV20-1	-	TRBJ2-3	-	TGCAGTGCTAGCTCTCGGGCAAGGCGTACGCAGTATTTT	CSASSRARRTQYF
TRBV4-1	-	TRBJ2-1	few	TGCGCCAGCAGCCAAGACCCAGTCCTGGGCAATGAGCAGTTCTTC	CASSQDPVLGNEQFF
TRBV28	-	TRBJ2-7	many	TGTGCCAGCAACTCCCAGGGTTCCTACGAGCAGTACTTC	CASNSQGSYEQYF
TRBV20-1	-	TRBJ2-5	few	TGCAGTGCTCTCGTTACAGGGTATGGAGAGACCCAGTACTTC	CSALVTGYGETQYF
TRBV5-4	-	TRBJ2-4	-	TGTGCCAGCAGCTTGGGAGACCCAGCCAAAAACATTCAGTACTTC	CASSLGDPAKNIQYF
TRBV3-1	TRBD1	TRBJ2-7	many	TGTGCCAGCAGCCAAGGCTCTCGGACAGGGACGCCCTACGAGCAGTACTTC	CASSQGSRTGTPYEQYF
TRBV18	-	TRBJ1-1	many	TGTGCCAGCTCAGCCGGGACCATGAACACTGAAGCTTTCTTT	CASSAGTMNTEAFF
TRBV10-3	-	TRBJ2-3	few	TGTGCCATCAGTGAGTCAGGGGGAGTCAACACAGATACGCAGTATTTT	CAISESGGVNTDTQYF
TRBV30	-	TRBJ1-1	-	TGTGCCTGGAGTGTTGGGACTACGGGCACTGAAGCTTTCTTT	CAWSVGTTGTEAFF
TRBV6-2/TRBV6-3	TRBD1	TRBJ1-6	-	TGTGCCAGCAGTTACACAGGGGAGCGGAATTCACCCCTCCACTTT	CASSYTGERNSPLHF
TRBV5-1	-	TRBJ2-1	-	TGCGCCAGCAGCTCAGTCCTTTACAATGAGCAGTTCTTC	CASSSVLYNEQFF
TRBV6-2/TRBV6-3	-	TRBJ2-4	-	TGTGCCGACGGACTACCTGGGAACATTCAGTACTTC	CADGLPGNIQYF
TRBV30	TRBD1	TRBJ1-2	once	TGTGCCTGGGGAAAGAGGGACAGGGCCTATGGCTACACCTTC	CAWGKRDRAYGYTF
TRBV19	TRBD1	TRBJ2-6	-	TGTGCCAGTAGTATGAGTTTAGGGACAGGGCTTCTCTCTGGGGCCAACGTCCTGACTTTC	CASSMSLGTGLLSGANVLTF
TRBV6-1	-	TRBJ2-6	-	TGTGCCACCCGGGCCGGCTGGGCTCGTGGGGCCAACGTCCTGACTTTC	CATRAGWARGANVLTF
TRBV5-1	-	TRBJ2-1	few	TGCGCCAGCAGCTTGAGGAGTAGCGGCAAAGTTCTTGGGAATGAGCAGTTCTTC	CASSLRSSGKVLGNEQFF